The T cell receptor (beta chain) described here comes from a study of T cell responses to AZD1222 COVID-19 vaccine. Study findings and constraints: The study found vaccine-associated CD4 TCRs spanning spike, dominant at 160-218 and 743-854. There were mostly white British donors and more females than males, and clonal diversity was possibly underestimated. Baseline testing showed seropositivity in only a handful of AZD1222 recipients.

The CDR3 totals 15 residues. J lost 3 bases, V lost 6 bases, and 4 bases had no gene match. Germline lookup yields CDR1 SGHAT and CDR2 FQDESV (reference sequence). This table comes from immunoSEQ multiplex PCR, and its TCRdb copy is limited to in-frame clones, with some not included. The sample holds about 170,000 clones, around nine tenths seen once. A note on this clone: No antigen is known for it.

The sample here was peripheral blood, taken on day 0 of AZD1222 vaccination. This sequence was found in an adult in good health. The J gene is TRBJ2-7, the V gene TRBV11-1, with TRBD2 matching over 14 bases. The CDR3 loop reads CASRSGTSGSYEQYF. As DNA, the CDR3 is TGTGCCAGCAGGTCCGGGACTAGCGGGAGCTACGAGCAGTACTTC.